This passage covers 29 T cell receptor beta chains from one sample sequenced in a study of T cell clonality in common variable immunodeficiency. TCRdb's copy holds only in-frame clones and misses some; the assay was immunoSEQ multiplex PCR. The sample lists around 40,000 clones, none appearing once, the ten largest making up about 3%. Sequencing used peripheral blood mononuclear cells. All receptors derive from a person between 18 and 69 years old in good health.

This clone was seen repeatedly, ten times or more. The sequenced fragment ends 3 residues before the CDR3 boundary, so the rest is inferred from the germline J gene. The chain carries TRBV20-1 and TRBJ2-2; maybe TRBD2 (6 bases). Germline CDR1 and CDR2: DFQATT and SNEGSKA (reference sequence). The germline V and J ends were trimmed by 5 bases and 1 base, with 17 bases remaining between them. This CDR3 has 16 residues. CDR3 in amino acids: CSALSPWGENTGELFF. Incomplete CDR3 DNA: TGCAGTGCTCTGTCTCCCTGGGGGGAGAACACCGGGGAG.

This clone was detected ten times or more. The read stops 3 residues short of the end of the CDR3; the missing end is completed from the germline J gene. V usage is TRBV5-1 and J usage is TRBJ1-1, with D perhaps matching TRBD1 (6 bases). This CDR3 comprises 15 residues. CDR1 and CDR2 (germline): SGHRS, YFSETQ. V lost 1 base and J lost 0, with 10 bases in between. Partial CDR3 DNA: TGCGCCAGCAGCTTGCTCCAGGGGATGAACACTGAA. Translating gives CASSLLQGMNTE. The complete CDR3 reads CASSLLQGMNTEAFF.

This clone was observed at least ten times. The observed sequence ends 3 residues before the CDR3 terminus, with the missing tail filled in from the germline J gene. J is TRBJ1-2 and V is TRBV7-9; weak D call: TRBD1 (5 bases). This CDR3 has 15 amino acids. Per the germline V gene, CDR1 is SEHNR and CDR2 is FQNEAQ (reference sequence). CDR3 DNA, as far as it was read: TGTGCCAGCAGTCTCATAACAGGCGTCGGTAGCGGC. It codes for CASSLITGVGSG. The entire CDR3 protein reads CASSLITGVGSGYTF.

This clone was found many times. Read coverage stops 3 residues before the CDR3 terminus; the germline J gene supplies the remainder. This chain uses TRBV6-2 or TRBV6-3 with TRBJ2-2, with 7 bases that match TRBD1. After removal of 10 bases from V and 1 base from J, the junction contained 6 bases not matched to a gene. Germline CDR1 and CDR2: MNHEY and SVGEGT. The CDR3 length is 14 residues. The part of the CDR3 DNA that was read is TGTGCCACCACCGGGACAGTGAACACCGGGGAG. It encodes CATTGTVNTGE. The full CDR3 protein reads CATTGTVNTGELFF.

Concerning this clone itself: The read terminates 3 residues before the CDR3 end, so the remaining end is supplied by the germline J gene. The chain has TRBV2 and TRBJ1-6, with 8 bases matching TRBD1. J gave up 9 bases and V 9 bases, and 10 bases lay outside the gene matches. Germline CDR1 reads SNHLY; CDR2 reads FYNNEI. The CDR3 is 14 amino acids. This CDR3 reads CASRADRVPSPLHF. The covered CDR3 bases are TGTGCCAGTAGGGCGGACAGGGTGCCTTCACCC. The full variable domain, completed using reference TRBV2 and TRBJ1-6, is EPEVTQTPSHQVTQMGQEVILRCVPISNHLYFYWYRQILGQKVEFLVSFYNNEISEKSEIFDDQFSVERPDGSNFTLKIRSTKLEDSAMYFCASRADRVPSPLHFGNGTRLTVT.

Concerning this clone itself: The read comes to an end 3 residues before the CDR3 does, leaving the germline J gene to fill in the end. V is TRBV7-2 and J is TRBJ2-2; possibly TRBD1 for D (5 bases). Germline V gene lookup returns CDR1 SGHTA and CDR2 FQGNSA. V was pared by 0 bases and J by 4 bases, with 12 bases between. The CDR3 extends over 16 amino acids. CDR3 protein: CASSLAPGKSTGELFF. The DNA read from the CDR3 is TGTGCCAGCAGCTTAGCCCCAGGGAAAAGCACCGGGGAG.

This clone occurred a few times. The observed sequence ends 3 residues before the CDR3 terminus, with the missing tail filled in from the germline J gene. This rearrangement joins TRBV7-3 to TRBJ1-2; D ambiguous. The CDR3 covers 16 residues. Germline CDR1 is SGHTA and CDR2 is FQGTGA. The CDR3 protein is CASSLTAGSSYNDYTF. CDR3 bases read: TGTGCCAGCAGCTTAACAGCGGGGAGCTCCTACAATGAC.

This clone was counted many times. The read is 3 residues too short to cover the CDR3 end, so that end is filled in from the germline J gene. The rearrangement links TRBV4-1 to TRBJ2-7, with TRBD2 matching over 7 bases. The CDR3 sequence is 14 residues long. The germline CDR1 and CDR2 sequences are MGHRA and YSYEKL. J lost 6 bases, V lost 4 bases, and 9 bases had no gene match. The CDR3 is CASSPEGGESEQYF. CDR3 DNA, as far as it was read: TGCGCCAGCAGCCCCGAGGGAGGGGAGAGCGAG.

This clone was detected ten times or more. Read data end 3 residues before the CDR3 end; the end is taken from the germline J gene. V gene TRBV29-1 combines with J gene TRBJ2-1; 13 bases align to TRBD2. Trimming took 7 bases from V and 1 from J; bases not matched to a gene: 13. CDR1 and CDR2 from the germline V gene are SQVTM and ANQGSEA. This CDR3 region has 18 residues. CDR3 sequence: CSARLAGGAAPSYNEQFF. The part of the CDR3 DNA that was read is TGCAGCGCAAGACTAGCGGGAGGTGCTGCCCCTTCCTACAATGAG.

This clone was seen ten or more times. The read ends 3 residues early relative to the CDR3; the germline J gene fills the gap. This chain uses TRBV20-1 with TRBJ1-2; D gene unclear. CDR3 length: 11 amino acids. The V gene's germline CDR1 is DFQATT and CDR2 SNEGSKA (reference sequence). Partial CDR3 DNA: TGCAGTGCGGGCAGGATGAGCGGC. It translates to CSAGRMSG. The entire CDR3 protein is CSAGRMSGYTF.

The sample holds many counts of this clone. The CDR3 extends 3 residues past the end of the read, so its final part is completed from the germline J gene. V is TRBV12-3 or TRBV12-4 and J is TRBJ1-4; 7 bases match TRBD1. There are 14 residues in the CDR3. V shed 3 bases and J 3 bases; nucleotides not matched to a gene: 1. The covered CDR3 bases are TGTGCCAGCAGTTTGACAGGGCCTAATGAAAAA. Translation: CASSLTGPNEK. Given in full, the CDR3 is CASSLTGPNEKLFF.

This clone was seen repeatedly, ten times or more. The read is 3 residues too short to cover the CDR3 end, so that end is filled in from the germline J gene. The chain is built from TRBV11-3 and TRBJ1-1, with TRBD1 matching over 7 bases. The V gene's germline CDR1 is SGHNT and CDR2 YENEEA. This CDR3 is 15 amino acids long. CDR3 sequence: CASRGRQGRNTEAFF. The CDR3 DNA, read in part, is TGTGCAAGTCGCGGACGACAGGGACGGAACACTGAA.

This clone occurred many times. The CDR3 loop reads CSASRLATNADTQYF. The covered CDR3 bases are TGCAGTGCTAGCAGACTAGCGACAAACGCAGATACG. V and J are TRBV20-1 and TRBJ2-3; TRBD2 matches at 8 bases. The read is 3 residues too short to cover the CDR3 end, so that end is filled in from the germline J gene. Looked up from germline, CDR1 is DFQATT and CDR2 is SNEGSKA (reference sequence). This CDR3 comprises 15 residues. With V trimmed by 3 bases and J by 4 bases, 9 bases remained unmatched.

This clone appeared many times. The read terminates 3 residues ahead of where the CDR3 ends, so the germline J gene completes it. The gene calls are TRBV9 and TRBJ2-7, with D tentatively TRBD1 (5 bases). The germline CDR1 and CDR2 sequences are SGDLS and YYNGEE. Trimming left V 0 bases short and J 6 bases short, with 10 bases between. The CDR3 contains 13 residues. The DNA read from the CDR3 is TGTGCCAGCAGCGTAGGGCAGGGCGGCGAG. This gives the protein CASSVGQGGE. The CDR3 as a whole reads CASSVGQGGEQYF.

This clone has a count of ten or more. The read stops 3 residues short of the end of the CDR3; the missing end is completed from the germline J gene. Other DNA sequences of this sample code for an identical CDR3. The gene calls are TRBV7-6 and TRBJ2-1, with a weak D call TRBD2 (6 bases). V lost 0 bases, J lost 5 bases, and 8 bases lay in between. The CDR3 has 14 amino acids. CDR1 is SGHVS and CDR2 is FNYEAQ in the germline V gene. The sequenced part of the CDR3 DNA is TGTGCCAGCAGCTTAGCGGGGGGTAACAATGAG. It codes for CASSLAGGNNE. The entire CDR3 is CASSLAGGNNEQFF.

This clone was counted many times. The read finishes 3 residues shy of the CDR3 end, and the germline J gene is used to complete it. This chain uses TRBV29-1 with TRBJ2-3, with a tentative D call TRBD1 (5 bases). There are 14 residues in the CDR3. From germline, CDR1 is SQVTM and CDR2 ANQGSEA. The V gene lost 4 bases and the J gene lost 2 bases, with 13 bases spanning the gap. CDR3 bases read: TGCAGCGTTGTAGGTGACAGAAACACAGATACG. As protein: CSVVGDRNTDT. The full CDR3 sequence reads CSVVGDRNTDTQYF.

Of note for this clone: The read stops 3 residues short of the end of the CDR3; the missing end is completed from the germline J gene. This sequence joins TRBV10-3 and TRBJ2-7, with TRBD1 matching over 7 bases. This CDR3 is 13 amino acids long. Germline-derived CDR1 and CDR2 are ENHRY and SYGVKD. J was trimmed by 3 bases and V by 6 bases; bases with no gene match: 5. The part of the CDR3 DNA that was read is TGTGCCATCAGCCTTAGACAGGGCTACGAG. Translated: CAISLRQGYE. The entire CDR3 protein reads CAISLRQGYEQYF.

This clone was detected many times. The read gets to within 3 residues of the CDR3 end, and the germline J gene fills in the rest. This chain links TRBV6-1 with TRBJ2-1; D is unclear. V gave up 3 bases and J gave up 6 bases, with 6 bases separating them. The CDR3 has 12 amino acids. Germline CDR1 is MNHNS and CDR2 is SASEGT. CDR3 bases read: TGTGCCAGCAGTGAGGCCCTCAATGAG. This gives the protein CASSEALNE. The full CDR3 protein reads CASSEALNEQFF.

There are many counts of this clone. The read terminates 3 residues before the CDR3 end, so the remaining end is supplied by the germline J gene. The V call is TRBV4-1, the J call TRBJ2-3, with 9 bases fitting TRBD1. The CDR3 is 16 amino acids. In germline, CDR1 is MGHRA, CDR2 YSYEKL. V gave up 2 bases and J gave up 1 base; unmatched junction bases: 4. The CDR3 loop is CASSQMRTGGTDTQYF. CDR3 DNA (partial): TGCGCCAGCAGCCAAATGCGGACAGGGGGCACAGATACG.

A remark on this clone: The junction departs from germline at one end; a sequencing error may be responsible. The read ends 3 residues before the CDR3 terminus; that terminus is restored from the germline J gene. Different DNA sequences within this sample yield the same CDR3. The genes are TRBV5-1 and TRBJ1-3; TRBD1 matches at 10 bases. This CDR3 contains 17 residues. The germline CDR1 and CDR2 sequences are SGHRS and YFSETQ. The CDR3 bases that were read are TGCGCCAGCAGCCCTGGGACAGGGGAGCACTCTGGAAACACG. Protein product: CASSPGTGEHSGNT. The CDR3 in full is CASSPGTGEHSGNTIYF.

In this sample, this clone turned up many times. The read stops 3 residues short of the end of the CDR3; the missing end is completed from the germline J gene. The rearrangement joins TRBV2 to TRBJ2-5, with 14 bases lining up with TRBD2. Germline CDR1 is SNHLY and CDR2 is FYNNEI. J gave up 4 bases and V 6 bases, and 4 bases lay outside the gene matches. The CDR3 contains 15 residues. The CDR3 here is CASRSGTSGGETQYF. Incomplete CDR3 DNA: TGTGCCAGCAGGTCTGGGACTAGCGGGGGAGAGACC.

A few counts support this clone. The read is 3 residues too short to cover the CDR3 end, so that end is filled in from the germline J gene. This chain links TRBV19 with TRBJ1-5; 9 nucleotides agree with TRBD1. The CDR3 is 17 amino acids. The germline gives CDR1 LNHDA, CDR2 SQIVND (reference sequence). J lost 7 bases, V lost 3 bases, and 13 bases had no gene match. The part of the CDR3 DNA that was read is TGTGCCAGTAGTATTGGGGGCCCGGGACAGGGTGAGCAGCCC. Translated: CASSIGGPGQGEQP. The whole CDR3 sequence reads CASSIGGPGQGEQPQHF.

This clone was seen many times. The read is 3 residues too short to cover the CDR3 end, so that end is filled in from the germline J gene. V usage is TRBV20-1 and J usage is TRBJ2-3, with D perhaps matching TRBD2 (8 bases). In germline, CDR1 is DFQATT, CDR2 SNEGSKA (reference sequence). The CDR3 has 14 residues. Here the CDR3 reads CIGGDRYSNQPQYF. CDR3 DNA (partial): TGCATCGGGGGGGACAGATATAGCAATCAGCCG.

This clone was counted at least ten times. The CDR3 goes on 3 residues after the read ends, and that part is filled in from the germline J gene. This chain joins TRBV14 and TRBJ2-1, with 8 positions matching TRBD2. This CDR3 contains 14 residues. Germline V gives CDR1 SGHDN, CDR2 FVKESK. V gave up 4 bases and J gave up 8 bases; unmatched junction bases: 7. The CDR3 loop is CASSPPGLGYEQFF. The sequenced part of the CDR3 DNA is TGTGCCAGCAGCCCCCCGGGACTAGGCTATGAG. The complete variable domain, with remaining parts taken from reference TRBV14 and TRBJ2-1, reads EAGVTQFPSHSVIEKGQTVTLRCDPISGHDNLYWYRRVMGKEIKFLLHFVKESKQDESGMPNNRFLAERTGGTYSTLKVQPAELEDSGVYFCASSPPGLGYEQFFGPGTRLTVL.

This clone was detected many times. The read gets to within 3 residues of the CDR3 end, and the germline J gene fills in the rest. This chain joins TRBV30 and TRBJ1-2; TRBD1 matches at 7 bases. Looked up from germline, CDR1 is GTSNPN and CDR2 is SVGIG (reference sequence). The trim removed 2 bases at V and 4 bases at J, leaving 10 bases unmatched. CDR3 length: 15 residues. CDR3 sequence reads: CAWSRTGVKLYGYTF. The sequenced part of the CDR3 DNA is TGTGCCTGGAGTAGAACAGGGGTTAAGCTCTATGGC.

This clone was picked up many times. Read sequence stops 3 residues before the CDR3 end, and the germline J gene provides the missing end. The chain uses TRBV20-1 and TRBJ2-7, with D possibly matching TRBD2 (6 bases). CDR1 and CDR2 (germline): DFQATT, SNEGSKA (reference sequence). The CDR3 totals 14 residues. The V and J ends lost 0 bases and 3 bases respectively, with 12 bases between them. The CDR3 loop reads CSARDGGSDYEQYF. Incomplete CDR3 DNA: TGCAGTGCTAGAGACGGGGGAAGTGACTACGAG.

This clone was seen ten or more times. The read stops 3 residues short of the end of the CDR3; the missing end is completed from the germline J gene. This chain connects TRBV20-1 to TRBJ1-5, with 8 bases that match TRBD1. The CDR3 is made up of 13 amino acids. Germline lookup yields CDR1 DFQATT and CDR2 SNEGSKA (reference sequence). V gave up 6 bases and J gave up 4 bases; unmatched junction bases: 5. CDR3 bases read: TGCAGTGCAAACAGGGGGTCGAATCAGCCC. This encodes CSANRGSNQP. The entire CDR3 protein reads CSANRGSNQPQHF.

In its sample, this clone was seen many times. The observed sequence ends 3 residues before the CDR3 terminus, with the missing tail filled in from the germline J gene. The V and J genes are TRBV30 and TRBJ1-2; the match to TRBD1 covers 7 bases. The length of the CDR3 is 12 residues. Germline V lookup: CDR1 GTSNPN, CDR2 SVGIG (reference sequence). The part of the CDR3 DNA that was read is TGTGCCTGGAGTACACAGGGGATTTCC. This encodes CAWSTQGIS. The entire CDR3 protein reads CAWSTQGISYTF.

This clone was seen repeatedly, ten times or more. The read stops 3 residues short of the end of the CDR3; the missing end is completed from the germline J gene. The rearrangement joins TRBV19 to TRBJ1-1, with unresolved D. The CDR3 is 14 amino acids. V dropped 6 bases and J dropped 4 bases, with 15 bases sitting between them. CDR1 is LNHDA, CDR2 SQIVND, per germline (reference sequence). CDR3 loop: CASSIQSGPTEAFF. CDR3 DNA (partial): TGTGCCAGTAGCATCCAATCGGGTCCCACTGAA.